This paragraph reports one TCR beta chain. Germline V lookup: CDR1 SNHLY, CDR2 FYNNEI. V shed 6 bases and J 3 bases; nucleotides not matched to a gene: 6. This CDR3 contains 15 residues. The data were taken from a study of blood T cell repertoires in COVID-19. Per the original methods: Counts of nucleated cells, estimated from reference gene primer amplification, were obtained. Assay: immunoSEQ multiplex PCR; the TCRdb copy retains only in-frame clones and omits some. V and J calls and clone size come straight from that table; D and trimming were deduced from the DNA. In the table there are some 90,000 clones, 81% of which are singletons.

Source material: peripheral blood. V is TRBV2 and J is TRBJ1-5; 9 bases fit TRBD1. This sequence was found in a man aged 55-75 years with acute or convalescent COVID-19. The CDR3 DNA is TGTGCCAGCAGGGCACAGGGGGCTAACAATCAGCCCCAGCATTTT. It encodes CASRAQGANNQPQHF.